This T cell receptor (beta chain) is drawn from a study of cytomegalovirus exposure and HLA in healthy donors. This CDR3 comprises 14 residues. Looked up from germline, CDR1 is MNHNS and CDR2 is SASEGT. Trimming left V 3 bases short and J 7 bases short, with 13 bases between. Amplification used 60 Vbeta primers and 13 Jbeta primers. Sequencing was performed with immunoSEQ multiplex PCR; in TCRdb, only in-frame clones are kept and a portion is missing. The sample has around 170,000 clones; approximately 80% are singletons. The chain is built from TRBV6-1 and TRBJ1-5; D is unclear. This clonotype originated in a male donor in good health and CMV-seronegative. Sequencing was performed on PBMCs. The CDR3 nucleotides are TGTGCCAGCAGTGAGGGAGGGTTCCTACAGCCCCAGCATTTT. Translating gives CASSEGGFLQPQHF.